What follows are 32 T cell receptor beta chains derived from one specimen sequenced in a study of beta chain features in type 1 diabetes. Investigators reverse transcribed all isolated RNA, so they sequenced expressed TCRB transcripts. Produced via immunoSEQ multiplex PCR; TCRdb's table is partial and in-frame only. The sample yields fewer than 400,000 clones, 6.5% to 10% seen once. Sequenced input: central memory CD4+ T cells from blood. These receptor sequences come from a woman aged 18-29 years in good health.

V is TRBV15 and J is TRBJ2-3; D gene uncertain. Germline V gene sequence: CDR1 LNHNV, CDR2 YYDKDF (reference sequence). This CDR3 has 12 residues. With 10 bases removed from V and 4 bases from J, the gap between germline ends came to 12 bases. CDR3 DNA sequence: TGTGCCAGTTCAATGGCTGCAGATACGCAGTATTTT. It translates to CASSMAADTQYF.

This chain's CDR3 is CASGTELNYGYTF. CDR3 DNA: TGTGCCAGTGGAACCGAACTCAACTATGGCTACACCTTC. The chain recombines TRBV19 with TRBJ1-2; no clear D gene. Germline CDR1 LNHDA, CDR2 SQIVND (reference sequence). V lost 8 bases, J lost 2 bases, and 12 bases lay in between. CDR3 size: 13 residues.

The sample holds many counts of this clone. The chain has TRBV23-1 and TRBJ2-7, with D uncertain. TRBV23-1 has ORF status, its function being uncertain. The CDR3 loop spans 9 amino acids. V dropped 6 bases and J dropped 12 bases, with 9 bases sitting between them. The CDR3 region has the DNA TGCGCCAGCAGGAAAGTTTGGTACTTC. As protein: CASRKVWYF.

This clone has a handful of counts. The chain carries TRBV7-2 and TRBJ2-1; TRBD2 matches 8 bases. J lost 9 bases, V lost 3 bases, and 10 bases had no gene match. The germline gives CDR1 SGHTA, CDR2 FQGNSA. CDR3 length: 15 residues. The CDR3, as DNA: TGTGCCAGCAGCTTTGTGACTAGCGAGGGGGGTGAGCAGTTCTTC. Its protein product is CASSFVTSEGGEQFF.

This clone was counted a few times. The chain recombines TRBV27 with TRBJ2-1; D remains unclear. Germline V CDR1 and CDR2: MNHEY, SMNVEV (reference sequence). The length of the CDR3 is 14 residues. Trimming pared 4 bases from V and 6 bases from J, leaving 13 bases between. CDR3 in amino acids: CASSSFPRSNEQFF. CDR3 bases: TGTGCCAGCAGTTCATTCCCGAGAAGCAATGAGCAGTTCTTC.

The rearrangement links TRBV18 to TRBJ2-3, with D unresolved. V was clipped by 1 base and J by 0 bases, with 11 bases between them. CDR3 length: 16 amino acids. Germline V lookup: CDR1 KGHSH, CDR2 LQKENI. CDR3 protein: CASSPQGWKSTDTQYF. In nucleotides, the CDR3 is TGTGCCAGCTCACCACAGGGATGGAAAAGCACAGATACGCAGTATTTT.

The rearrangement uses TRBV25-1 and TRBJ2-6; D might be TRBD1 or TRBD2, each matching 5 bases. This CDR3 region has 16 residues. Trimming removed 6 bases at V and 0 bases at J, with 12 bases between. Germline V gene lookup returns CDR1 MGHDK and CDR2 SYGVNS. The CDR3, as DNA: TGTGCCAGCAGCGGATGGGACCCCTCTGGGGCCAACGTCCTGACTTTC. Its translation: CASSGWDPSGANVLTF.

This clone came up a few times. V and J are TRBV7-3 and TRBJ2-7; no definite D call. The germline V gene has CDR1 SGHTA and CDR2 FQGTGA. This CDR3 is 14 amino acids long. Trimming cost V 6 bases and J 2 bases, with 14 bases left between them. CDR3 bases: TGTGCCAGCAGGCCAGATACCGGGCCCTACGAGCAGTACTTC. It is translated as CASRPDTGPYEQYF.

This clone turned up a few times. The chain combines TRBV6-5 with TRBJ1-5; 9 nucleotides line up with TRBD1. V lost 5 bases, J lost 12 bases, and 14 bases stayed unmatched. The germline gives CDR1 MNHEY, CDR2 SVGAGI. The CDR3 has 15 amino acids. The CDR3 coding sequence is TGTGCCAGCAGTCCCGGGACAGGGCGTTCTCTGGTCCAGCATTTT. It encodes CASSPGTGRSLVQHF.

With regard to this clone: This specimen includes other DNA sequences encoding the same CDR3. V is TRBV5-4 and J is TRBJ1-2, with 8 bases identical to TRBD1. CDR1 and CDR2 (germline): SGHNT, YYREEE (reference sequence). This CDR3 region has 13 residues. The ends lost 4 bases at V and 3 bases at J; junction bases unmatched: 2. The CDR3 spells CASSPDRDYGYTF. Here the CDR3 DNA reads TGTGCCAGCAGCCCGGACAGGGACTATGGCTACACCTTC.

This clone was seen a few times. The chain recombines TRBV19 with TRBJ2-5, with 7 nucleotides matching TRBD2. CDR1 and CDR2 (germline): LNHDA, SQIVND (reference sequence). Trimming took 5 bases from V and 2 from J; bases not matched to a gene: 5. There are 14 residues in the CDR3. CDR3 sequence (DNA): TGTGCCAGTAGTTCACTAGCGCGGCAAGAGACCCAGTACTTC. It specifies CASSSLARQETQYF.

This clone came up a few times. The genes are TRBV7-9 and TRBJ2-1; no reliable D call. Between the trimmed V and J ends, which lost 7 bases and 9 bases, there was a span of 10 bases. Germline V gene sequence: CDR1 SEHNR, CDR2 FQNEAQ (reference sequence). This CDR3 is built from 11 residues. The CDR3 DNA is TGTGCCAGCACCCTAGAGAGTGAGCAGTTCTTC. Encoded protein: CASTLESEQFF.

The J gene is TRBJ1-1, the V gene TRBV7-3; D not certain. The CDR3 runs to 10 residues. Trimming took 3 bases from V and 10 from J, leaving 6 bases between them. Germline values: CDR1 SGHTA, CDR2 FQGTGA. The CDR3 spells CASSLIGAFF. The CDR3 bases are TGTGCCAGCAGCTTGATCGGAGCTTTCTTT.

This clone has a handful of counts. Since a far larger clone is one base different, this is likely a read error. The V call is TRBV29-1, the J call TRBJ2-4; TRBD1 matches 7 bases. The CDR3 consists of 15 residues. V was clipped by 4 bases and J by 0 bases; unmatched bases: 6. Germline CDR1 is SQVTM and CDR2 is ANQGSEA. CDR3 residues: CSVVVTGIAKNIQYF. The CDR3, as DNA: TGCAGCGTTGTGGTGACAGGGATAGCCAAAAACATTCAGTACTTC.

This clone was counted ten times or more. The V gene is TRBV10-3, the J gene TRBJ1-1, with D possibly matching TRBD1 (6 bases). Germline CDR1 is ENHRY and CDR2 is SYGVKD. The CDR3 covers 13 residues. V shed 5 bases and J shed 10 bases, with 17 bases lying between them. The CDR3 region is CAISHNSDSPAFF. The CDR3 region has the DNA TGTGCCATCAGTCATAACTCGGACAGCCCAGCTTTCTTT.

This clone was counted only a few times. V and J are TRBV6-6 and TRBJ1-1; possible D gene TRBD1, 5 bases. The CDR3 sequence is 14 residues long. CDR1 is MNHNY and CDR2 is SVGAGI in the germline V gene (reference sequence). V was cut by 0 bases and J by 7 bases, with 12 bases left in between. In DNA, the CDR3 is TGTGCCAGCAGTTACTCCAACCCAGGGAATGAAGCTTTCTTT. This translates into CASSYSNPGNEAFF.

As for this clone: This same CDR3 is encoded by further DNA sequences in the sample. The V gene is TRBV7-9, the J gene TRBJ2-5; D is unresolved. Germline CDR1 SEHNR, CDR2 FQNEAQ (reference sequence). The V end lost 3 bases, the J end lost 3 bases, and 5 bases lay between the germline ends. The CDR3 sequence is 12 residues long. This chain's CDR3 is CASSFGEETQYF. CDR3 nucleotide sequence: TGTGCCAGCAGCTTTGGGGAAGAGACCCAGTACTTC.

This clone was observed a few times. The V gene is TRBV10-3, the J gene TRBJ1-1; 7 nucleotides agree with TRBD1. The CDR3 spans 15 residues. Germline CDR1 ENHRY, CDR2 SYGVKD. The junction had 10 bases not matched to a gene; V was cut back by 8 bases and J by 1 base. The CDR3: CAIRNGRGQNTEAFF. The CDR3 bases are TGTGCCATCCGGAATGGGAGGGGGCAGAACACTGAAGCTTTCTTT.

The chain carries TRBV7-9 and TRBJ1-4; 8 positions agree with TRBD1. This CDR3 comprises 12 residues. Germline trimming cut 10 bases from V and 4 bases from J; bases unmatched to any gene: 2. Germline assignment: CDR1 SEHNR and CDR2 FQNEAQ (reference sequence). CDR3 region: CAIDRGNEKLFF. The CDR3 DNA is TGTGCCATAGACAGGGGTAATGAAAAACTGTTTTTT.

CDR3 sequence: CAIRGDSKNTEAFF. The DNA of the CDR3 is TGTGCCATCAGGGGCGACAGCAAGAACACTGAAGCTTTCTTT. V gene TRBV10-3 combines with J gene TRBJ1-1; a possible D gene is TRBD1 (5 bases). Trimming shortened V by 6 bases and J by 1 base, and 12 bases separated the two germline ends. Per the germline V gene, CDR1 is ENHRY and CDR2 is SYGVKD. The CDR3 spans 14 residues.

A few counts support this clone. V usage is TRBV27 and J usage is TRBJ2-3; either TRBD1 or TRBD2 may supply D (5 bases each). Trimming removed 3 bases from V and 1 base from J, with 14 bases in between. Germline values: CDR1 MNHEY, CDR2 SMNVEV (reference sequence). This CDR3 is built from 16 residues. CDR3 DNA: TGTGCCAGCAGTTTTCTCAGGGAGCTTGGCACAGATACGCAGTATTTT. Translation gives CASSFLRELGTDTQYF.

The V gene is TRBV5-4, the J gene TRBJ2-2; the match to TRBD1 covers 9 bases. Germline CDR1 and CDR2: SGHNT and YYREEE (reference sequence). V was pared by 4 bases and J by 4 bases, with 11 bases of the junction left unmatched. This CDR3 spans 17 amino acids. Written as DNA, the CDR3 is TGTGCCAGCAGCCTCCCGATACAGGGGGCAGTCACCGGGGAGCTGTTTTTT. Protein: CASSLPIQGAVTGELFF.

This clone has more than one count but fewer than ten. The chain uses TRBV14 and TRBJ2-1, with TRBD2 matching over 7 bases. The CDR3 spans 15 residues. Trimming at V came to 1 base and at J to 4 bases, leaving 4 bases not matched to a gene. CDR1 and CDR2 from the germline V gene are SGHDN and FVKESK. CDR3 in amino acids: CASSQGGRVYNEQFF. DNA for the CDR3: TGTGCCAGCAGCCAAGGTGGGAGGGTATACAATGAGCAGTTCTTC. Based on the CDR3 plus reference TRBV14 and TRBJ2-1, the full variable domain is EAGVTQFPSHSVIEKGQTVTLRCDPISGHDNLYWYRRVMGKEIKFLLHFVKESKQDESGMPNNRFLAERTGGTYSTLKVQPAELEDSGVYFCASSQGGRVYNEQFFGPGTRLTVL.

This clone occurred a few times. This chain joins TRBV9 and TRBJ2-1, with TRBD2 matching over 11 bases. Looked up from germline, CDR1 is SGDLS and CDR2 is YYNGEE. Unmatched junction bases numbered 7, after V lost 4 bases and J lost 7 bases. CDR3 length: 15 residues. The CDR3 here is CASSIRLAGYNEQFF. DNA for the CDR3: TGTGCCAGCAGCATCCGACTAGCGGGATATAATGAGCAGTTCTTC.

V gene TRBV7-2 combines with J gene TRBJ2-1; D possibly corresponds to TRBD2 (5 bases). Germline V gives CDR1 SGHTA, CDR2 FQGNSA. There are 15 residues in the CDR3. The V end lost 5 bases, the J end lost 0 bases, and 11 bases lay between the germline ends. The CDR3 loop is CASSPGLPSYNEQFF. The CDR3 bases are TGTGCCAGCAGCCCCGGACTGCCCTCCTACAATGAGCAGTTCTTC.

The genes are TRBV7-6 and TRBJ1-5; D possibly corresponds to TRBD1 (5 bases). The CDR3 covers 13 residues. Germline V gives CDR1 SGHVS, CDR2 FNYEAQ. V shed 6 bases and J shed 4 bases, with 10 bases lying between them. The CDR3, as DNA: TGTGCCAGCAGTTGGGACGAAAATCAGCCCCAGCATTTT. Protein sequence: CASSWDENQPQHF.

The V gene is TRBV7-3, the J gene TRBJ2-7, with 8 bases fitting TRBD2. The CDR3 has 14 residues. The J segment lost 4 bases and the V segment lost 5 bases, leaving 7 bases of the junction unmatched. Germline V CDR1 and CDR2: SGHTA, FQGTGA. The DNA of the CDR3 is TGTGCCAGCAGCCCCAGCGGGAGTGGTTACGAGCAGTACTTC. Its translation: CASSPSGSGYEQYF.

This clone occurred a few times. This chain uses TRBV29-1 with TRBJ2-3; 7 bases fit TRBD2. Germline values: CDR1 SQVTM, CDR2 ANQGSEA. The ends lost 3 bases at V and 7 bases at J; junction bases unmatched: 10. The CDR3 consists of 14 residues. This chain's CDR3 is CSVDSSGNKNTQYF. The DNA of the CDR3 is TGCAGCGTTGATTCGAGCGGGAATAAAAATACGCAGTATTTT.

This clone showed up many times. The chain combines TRBV18 with TRBJ1-1; D gene ambiguous. V lost 0 bases, J lost 1 base, and 9 bases lay in between. This CDR3 is 15 amino acids long. Germline values: CDR1 KGHSH, CDR2 LQKENI. CDR3 in DNA: TGTGCCAGCTCACCACCGTCAAGGGAGAACACTGAAGCTTTCTTT. Protein: CASSPPSRENTEAFF.

There are a few counts of this clone. The chain links TRBV10-3 to TRBJ2-6; D perhaps matches TRBD1 (6 bases). CDR3 length equals 18 residues. V shed 4 bases and J shed 0 bases, with 16 bases lying between them. From germline, CDR1 is ENHRY and CDR2 SYGVKD. CDR3 DNA sequence: TGTGCCATCAGTGCTGCAGGGGATACAAGCTCTGGGGCCAACGTCCTGACTTTC. Translating gives CAISAAGDTSSGANVLTF.

With regard to this clone: Other nucleotide sequences in the sample specify the same CDR3. This chain connects TRBV5-4 to TRBJ2-5; no clear D gene. CDR3 size: 11 residues. Deletions cut 0 bases from V and 3 bases from J, with 0 bases between. The germline gives CDR1 SGHNT, CDR2 YYREEE (reference sequence). In DNA, the CDR3 is TGTGCCAGCAGCTTGGAAGAGACCCAGTACTTC. Amino acid sequence: CASSLEETQYF.

This chain joins TRBV6-6 and TRBJ2-2, with TRBD2 matching 10 bases. This CDR3 has 16 residues. Germline V gene sequence: CDR1 MNHNY, CDR2 SVGAGI (reference sequence). The V gene end was trimmed by 7 bases and the J gene end by 2 bases; junction bases not matched to a gene: 7. The CDR3 reads CASTETSGTNTGELFF. CDR3 nucleotides: TGTGCCAGCACGGAAACTAGCGGGACCAACACCGGGGAGCTGTTTTTT.